This T cell receptor beta chain is from a study of shared clonotypes between healthy human individuals. The authors ran the assay at deep level. Authors' data handling: There were no quality scores in the junction-only immunoSEQ sequences, so filtering differed. Only in-frame clones appear in the TCRdb table, and some are missing; sequencing was by immunoSEQ multiplex PCR. V and J calls and clone size are given by that table; D and trimming were obtained from the DNA. The sample records a few hundred thousand clones, roughly 80% being singletons. This clonotype originated in a woman in her thirties or forties in good health. Some clones in this sample may be carry-over from other donors' samples. Sequencing used PBMCs.

The CDR3 reads CASLDRDRPGNQPQHF. The CDR3 DNA reads TGTGCCAGCCTGGACAGGGACCGACCGGGAAATCAGCCCCAGCATTTT. The rearrangement uses TRBV6-6 and TRBJ1-5; TRBD1 agrees at 8 bases. This CDR3 has 16 residues. Germline lookup yields CDR1 MNHNY and CDR2 SVGAGI (reference sequence). The V and J ends lost 8 bases and 4 bases, in that order; junction bases with no gene match: 13.